This T cell receptor (beta chain) was found in a study of PD-L1 blockade in urothelial cancer (dated by TCRdb to about 2017). The study in broad terms: Every patient began therapy in the mid-2010s and was given atezolizumab 1,200 mg intravenously every 3 weeks. Progression-free survival longer than 6 months counted as durable clinical benefit, and TCR features were additionally tested against both progression-free and overall survival. Whole exome sequencing and RNA sequencing of pretreatment tumors were performed alongside TCR sequencing in the same patients. About 10 patients achieved durable clinical benefit and fewer than 25 did not. Blood samples were analyzed at two time points: 3 weeks after treatment start (second dose) and 6 weeks after treatment start. Pretreatment tumor samples, along with matched peripheral blood collected serially before and after atezolizumab treatment, underwent TCR sequencing. An ECOG performance status of 0 or 1 was recorded for the patients, and 0 to 3 prior chemotherapy regimens had been received by the patients. Twenty-five of 29 patients were males with bladder-origin urothelial cancer, and about 60% of the roughly 30 reported a prior smoking history. Approximately 30 patients had pretreatment blood TCR-seq, approximately 24 had at least one posttreatment blood collection, and approximately 24 had tumor TCR-seq. Somatic, immune and clinical correlates of response to PD-L1 blockade with atezolizumab in urothelial cancer were the focus of an exploratory multi-omic analysis. Blood samples yielded a median of about 150,000 T cells and some 80,000 unique TCRs, with median clonality approximately 0.08.

The junction shows trimming of 2 bases on V and 3 bases on J, plus 7 bases between the germline ends. The CDR3 numbers 13 residues from cysteine through phenylalanine. The DNA shown is the 39-base CDR3, in frame from base 1. For CDR1 and CDR2, the germline V gene lists WSHSY and SAAADI. What the study reported, not specific to this receptor: Patients with durable benefit showed greater expansion of tumor-associated TCR clones in peripheral blood 3 weeks after starting treatment (n ≈ 21, p = 0.022). Because the sample size was small (n ≈ 27) and many of the analyses were exploratory, the results are meant to be hypothesis-generating. Improved progression-free and overall survival was associated with having pretreatment peripheral blood TCR clonality below the median.

Each PCR received spiked-in synthetic TCR analog templates so that absolute template abundance could be estimated from read counts. The immunoSEQ assay was used to amplify TCRbeta CDR3 regions from genomic DNA with bias-controlled V and J gene primers. Rearranged TCRbeta segments were sequenced at approximately 20X coverage. In the paper's pipeline: Sequencing errors were corrected by clustering and CDR3s were annotated against IMGT to assign V, D and J genes. Out-of-frame and stop-codon sequences were excluded, and only productive TCRbeta rearrangements were used in downstream analyses. To compute clonality, Shannon entropy was normalized by the log of the number of unique productive sequences and then subtracted from one. Clones differing between time points or between blood and tumor were identified using Fisher's exact test with Benjamini-Hochberg correction, with an adjusted p below 0.01 applied as the threshold. TCRdb took over this immuneACCESS table, retaining in-frame rearrangements with V and J assigned. Such tables are incomplete; in checked studies, under half of the missing clones stem from an unresolved V gene, and the remainder is unexplained. That table gives V, J and clone size, and the DNA gave D and trimming. The sample yields some 45,000 clones; 70% to 90% were counted once. About 17% of the sample lies in the top ten.

This specimen's time point label, per the study, means: pretreatment peripheral blood. The cohort comprised around 30 patients with locally advanced or metastatic urothelial carcinoma treated at Memorial Sloan Kettering on a trial protocol. Peripheral blood mononuclear cells were collected from each patient pretreatment and during treatment, giving between 1 and 8 total time points per patient. The Qiagen DNeasy Blood extraction kit was used to purify genomic DNA from total PBMCs and tumor samples. Collected pretreatment and during treatment, PBMCs were isolated and stored as previously described. About this clone itself: Its antigen has not been determined. No qualities accompany the bases; no much larger clone lies one base away.

The V and J genes are TRBV10-2 and TRBJ1-2; TRBD1 could be the D gene, as 5 bases match. This sample comprised PBMCs, obtained around atezolizumab (anti-PD-L1) treatment. This TCR derives from a man in his fifties or sixties with urothelial cancer. The CDR3 here reads CASSEQGDYGYTF. The DNA sequence follows: TGCGCCAGCAGTGAGCAGGGTGACTATGGCTACACCTTC.